Listed here are 19 T cell receptor beta chains from one sample, sequenced in a study of esophageal squamous cell carcinoma under preoperative chemotherapy. TCRdb itself ran the PCR reads through MiXCR, one entry per CDR3 protein. Counted here are around 34,000 distinct CDR3 sequences, 52% occurring once; the ten biggest clones make up about 23%. As for time point: after preoperative PTX-NDP chemotherapy. The sample here was taken from a patient given preoperative chemotherapy. The receptors derive from a human donor with esophageal squamous cell carcinoma. The donor label of this sample is uncertain.

To note about this clonotype: At one end, the junction sequence differs from germline, possibly due to a read error. V is TRBV7-6 and J is TRBJ2-5; possible D gene TRBD2, 6 bases. The CDR3 loop spans 16 amino acids. CDR1 SGHVS and CDR2 FNYEAQ come from the germline V gene. For the CDR3, the DNA is TGTGCCAGCAGCTTAGACGGGAGTACGGAGGGAGATACCCAGTATTTC. Protein: CASSLDGSTEGDTQYF.

The chain employs TRBV7-2 and TRBJ1-1, with D perhaps TRBD1 (5 bases). CDR1 is SGHTA and CDR2 is FQGNSA in the germline V gene. This CDR3 has 15 amino acids. V was pared by 4 bases and J by 5 bases, with 17 bases between. CDR3 coding DNA: TGTGCCAGCAGCTCATCCGTGGGAAAGGGGACTGAAGCTTTCTTT. It encodes CASSSSVGKGTEAFF.

V gene TRBV7-8 combines with J gene TRBJ2-2; possibly TRBD1 or TRBD2 for D (7 bases each). Gene TRBJ2-3 matches the end of the DNA better, so the J call may be wrong. The CDR3 sequence is 16 residues long. In germline, CDR1 is SGHVS, CDR2 FQNEAQ. The DNA of the CDR3 is TGTGCCAGCAGCGGCCTAGGGGGGGCGAACACAGGGGAGCAGTATTTT. Its protein product is CASSGLGGANTGEQYF.

This chain joins TRBV7-9 and TRBJ1-4; 10 bases are shared with TRBD1. The V and J ends lost 0 bases and 0 bases, in that order; junction bases with no gene match: 4. Looked up from germline, CDR1 is SEHNR and CDR2 is FQNEAQ (reference sequence). The CDR3 consists of 18 residues. The CDR3 loop is CASSLARTGGATNEKLFF. The CDR3 DNA is TGTGCCAGCAGCTTAGCAAGGACAGGGGGGGCAACTAATGAAAAACTGTTTTTT.

This CDR3 is CAGRAGGDQETQYF. CDR3 coding DNA: TGTGCCGGGCGCGCGGGGGGGGACCAAGAGACCCAGTATTTT. This chain uses TRBV7-6 with TRBJ2-3, with 9 bases matching TRBD2. The ends lost 11 bases at V and 12 bases at J; junction bases unmatched: 18. The CDR3 spans 14 residues. Germline V gene lookup returns CDR1 SGHVS and CDR2 FNYEAQ. The whole variable domain, filled in from reference TRBV7-6 and TRBJ2-3, reads GAGVSQSPRYKVTKRGQDVALRCDPISGHVSLYWYRQALGQGPEFLTYFNYEAQQDKSGLPNDRFSAERPEGSISTLTIQRTEQRDSAMYRCAGRAGGDQETQYFGPGTRLTVL.

This clonotype was counted many times. This chain connects TRBV7-3 to TRBJ2-3; TRBD2 agrees at 9 bases. Germline loops: CDR1 SGHTA, CDR2 FQGTGA. This CDR3 is built from 16 residues. Unmatched junction bases numbered 4, after V lost 3 bases and J lost 0 bases. CDR3 coding DNA: TGTGCCAGCAGCTTGGCTAGCGGGGAGAGCACAGATACGCAGTATTTT. Translated: CASSLASGESTDTQYF.

Comments on this clonotype: A junction boundary mismatches the germline segment, possibly from a read error. The chain employs TRBV7-8 and TRBJ2-5; TRBD1 might be the D (5 bases). Germline assignment: CDR1 SGHVS and CDR2 FQNEAQ. This CDR3 is 14 amino acids long. The CDR3: CASSFASGRKTRYF. CDR3 in DNA: TGTGCCAGCAGCTTTGCTTCAGGGCGAAAGACCCGGTACTTC. The full variable domain, in which reference TRBV7-8 and TRBJ2-5 provide the parts outside the CDR3, is GAGVSQSPRYKVAKRGQDVALRCDPISGHVSLFWYQQALGQGPEFLTYFQNEAQLDKSGLPSDRFFAERPEGSVSTLKIQRTQQEDSAVYLCASSFASGRKTRYFGPGTRLLVL.

This clonotype was counted at least ten times. V is TRBV5-4 and J is TRBJ2-3; TRBD2 agrees at 16 bases. The trim removed 4 bases at V and 4 bases at J, leaving 3 bases unmatched. Looked up from germline, CDR1 is SGHNT and CDR2 is YYREEE (reference sequence). This CDR3 comprises 16 residues. The CDR3 region is CASSPGTSGGADTQYF. CDR3 nucleotide sequence: TGTGCCAGCAGCCCAGGGACTAGCGGGGGGGCAGATACGCAGTATTTT.

Details on this clonotype: A read error may account for a junction end that differs from germline. This chain uses TRBV7-2 with TRBJ2-3; no definite D call. Germline assignment: CDR1 SGHTA and CDR2 FQGNSA. CDR3 length equals 12 residues. The CDR3 loop is CAGRSYTNTQYF. CDR3 nucleotides: TGTGCGGGCCGGTCTTATACAAACACGCAGTATTTC.

The V and J genes are TRBV10-3 and TRBJ2-3; possible D gene TRBD2, 5 bases. This CDR3 has 12 residues. Trimming removed 6 bases at V and 7 bases at J, with 11 bases between. The germline CDR1 and CDR2 sequences are ENHRY and SYGVKD. In nucleotides, the CDR3 is TGTGCCATCAGGGACTTTTATAATACGCAGTATTTT. Translation: CAIRDFYNTQYF.

This clonotype was counted at least ten times. The CDR3 region is CASTRWQAGGNTIYF. In DNA, the CDR3 is TGTGCCAGCACCCGCTGGCAGGCTGGCGGAAACACCATATATTTT. This chain joins TRBV12-3 or TRBV12-4 and TRBJ1-3; unclear D gene. Trimming took off 7 bases at V and 4 bases at J, with 17 bases between the two ends. This CDR3 has 15 amino acids.

In its sample, this clonotype was seen many times. A read error may explain this, as a much larger clone is one base away. This rearrangement joins TRBV11-3 to TRBJ2-1; 9 bases match TRBD2. The CDR3 runs 16 residues. Germline CDR1 SGHNT, CDR2 YENEEA. The V gene end was trimmed by 0 bases and the J gene end by 13 bases; junction bases not matched to a gene: 13. CDR3 protein: CASSLDLLAGRETQFF. The CDR3, as DNA: TGTGCCAGCAGCTTAGATCTTCTAGCGGGGAGGGAGACCCAGTTCTTC.

To note about this clonotype: A junction boundary mismatches the germline segment, possibly from a read error. This chain links TRBV7-2 with TRBJ2-2; tentative D call: TRBD1 (6 bases). The germline gives CDR1 SGHTA, CDR2 FQGNSA. This CDR3 comprises 17 residues. CDR3 coding DNA: TGTGCCAGCAGCTTGGGGGCCGGGACCCTAAAAACCGATGCGCTGTATTTT. Amino acid sequence: CASSLGAGTLKTDALYF.

To note about this clonotype: The junction shows a germline mismatch at one end, possibly a read error. The chain combines TRBV7-9 with TRBJ2-3; 7 bases agree with TRBD1. CDR1 SEHNR and CDR2 FQNEAQ come from the germline V gene (reference sequence). CDR3 length equals 15 residues. The CDR3 sequence: CGRGSGTAAKDTQYF. Written as DNA, the CDR3 is TGTGGCCGCGGCTCAGGGACAGCAGCCAAAGATACTCAGTATTTC. The full variable domain, in which reference TRBV7-9 and TRBJ2-3 provide the parts outside the CDR3, is DTGVSQNPRHKITKRGQNVTFRCDPISEHNRLYWYRQTLGQGPEFLTYFQNEAQLEKSRLLSDRFSAERPKGSFSTLEIQRTEQGDSAMYLCGRGSGTAAKDTQYFGPGTRLTVL.

As regards this clonotype: A much larger clone is a single base away; this may be a read error. V usage is TRBV4-3 and J usage is TRBJ2-1; TRBD2 might be the D (6 bases). CDR1 and CDR2 (germline): LGHNA, YSLEER. Deletions cut 0 bases from V and 10 bases from J, with 7 bases between. The CDR3 is 12 residues long. The DNA of the CDR3 is TGCGCCAGCAGCCAAGATCGGGGGGAGCAGTTCTTC. Its translation: CASSQDRGEQFF.

This clonotype has a handful of counts. With a much larger clone just one base away, this may be a read error. The rearrangement uses TRBV12-3 or TRBV12-4 and TRBJ2-5; TRBD1 matches at 9 bases. The DNA matches TRBJ2-1 better at its end, which makes the J call doubtful. This CDR3 has 16 amino acids. Written as DNA, the CDR3 is TGTGCCAGCAGTAGAGGGGGGGACAGGGCGACGCAGACCCAGTTCTTC. This sequence encodes CASSRGGDRATQTQFF.

This chain uses TRBV7-3 with TRBJ2-5; D might be TRBD1 or TRBD2, each matching 6 bases. CDR1 and CDR2 from the germline V gene are SGHTA and FQGTGA. The V gene lost 5 bases and the J gene lost 4 bases, with 23 bases spanning the gap. The CDR3 contains 17 residues. As DNA, the CDR3 is TGTGCCAGCAGCCTGGGACTGGGGGGCCGTGACCGAGAGACCCAGTACTTC. Translation: CASSLGLGGRDRETQYF.

This chain links TRBV28 with TRBJ2-5, with TRBD2 identical over 8 bases. The end of the DNA aligns better with TRBJ2-7, so the J call may be wrong. The CDR3 is made up of 15 amino acids. Germline V gene lookup returns CDR1 MDHEN and CDR2 SYDVKM. The CDR3 region has the DNA TGTGCCAGCAGTCCCGGCGGGGGGACATACTACGAGCAGTACTTC. Translation gives CASSPGGGTYYEQYF.

A single count supports this clonotype. Sequence at one end of the junction differs from germline and may be a read error. The V call is TRBV7-2, the J call TRBJ1-1; no definite D call. CDR3 length: 13 residues. Germline CDR1 SGHTA, CDR2 FQGNSA. CDR3 coding DNA: TGTGCCAGCAGCTTAGGATATAACACTGAAGATTTCTTC. Protein sequence: CASSLGYNTEDFF.